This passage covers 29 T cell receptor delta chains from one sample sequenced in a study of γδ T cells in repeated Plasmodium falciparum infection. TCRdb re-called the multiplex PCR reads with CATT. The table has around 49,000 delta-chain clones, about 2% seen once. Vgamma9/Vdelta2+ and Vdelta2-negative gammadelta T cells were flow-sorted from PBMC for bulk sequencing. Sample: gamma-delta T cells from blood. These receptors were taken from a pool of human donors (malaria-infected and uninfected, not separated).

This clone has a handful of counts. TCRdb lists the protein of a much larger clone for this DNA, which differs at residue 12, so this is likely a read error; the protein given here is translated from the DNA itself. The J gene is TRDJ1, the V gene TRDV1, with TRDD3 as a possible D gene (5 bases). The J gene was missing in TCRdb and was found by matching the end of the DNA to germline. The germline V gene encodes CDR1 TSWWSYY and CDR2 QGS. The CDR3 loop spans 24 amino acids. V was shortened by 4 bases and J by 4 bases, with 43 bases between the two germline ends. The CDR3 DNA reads TGTGCTCTTGGGGCCACTCAGGTCTACGAGGGGGGTTCAGTTCGGCTTTCGGTAAACGATAAACTCATCTTT. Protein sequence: CALGATQVYEGGSVRLSVNDKLIF.

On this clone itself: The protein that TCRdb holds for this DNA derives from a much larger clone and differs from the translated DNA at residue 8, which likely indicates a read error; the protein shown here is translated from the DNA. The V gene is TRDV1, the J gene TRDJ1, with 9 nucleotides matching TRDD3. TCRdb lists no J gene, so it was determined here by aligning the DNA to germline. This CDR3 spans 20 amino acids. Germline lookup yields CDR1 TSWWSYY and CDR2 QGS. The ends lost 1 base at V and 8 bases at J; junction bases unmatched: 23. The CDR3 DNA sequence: TGTGCTCTTGGGGAACCACTGGGTTTTTGGGGGATAAAAGTTGTTTCGAAACTCATCTTT. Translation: CALGEPLGFWGIKVVSKLIF.

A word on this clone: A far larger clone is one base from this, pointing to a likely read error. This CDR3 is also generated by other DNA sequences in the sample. The CDR3 DNA reads TGTGCCCTTGGGGAAATCTACGTTGGGACCGATAAACTCATCTTT. It is translated as CALGEIYVGTDKLIF. This sequence joins TRDV1 and TRDJ1; D possibly uses TRDD1 or TRDD3 (5 bases each). Germline matching of the DNA provided the J gene here, since TCRdb leaves it blank. This CDR3 spans 15 amino acids. CDR1 is TSWWSYY and CDR2 is QGS in the germline V gene.

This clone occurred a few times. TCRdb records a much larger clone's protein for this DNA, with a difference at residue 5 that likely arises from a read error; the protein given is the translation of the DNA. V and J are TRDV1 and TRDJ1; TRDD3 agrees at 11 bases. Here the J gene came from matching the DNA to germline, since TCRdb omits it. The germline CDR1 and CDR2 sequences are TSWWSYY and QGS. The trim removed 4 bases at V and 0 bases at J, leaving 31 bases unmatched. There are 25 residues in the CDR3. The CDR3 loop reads CALGGKIPTGRHSWGIRRNTDKLIF. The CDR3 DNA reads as TGTGCTCTTGGGGGGAAAATCCCTACGGGACGTCACTCTTGGGGGATACGCCGTAACACCGATAAACTCATCTTT.

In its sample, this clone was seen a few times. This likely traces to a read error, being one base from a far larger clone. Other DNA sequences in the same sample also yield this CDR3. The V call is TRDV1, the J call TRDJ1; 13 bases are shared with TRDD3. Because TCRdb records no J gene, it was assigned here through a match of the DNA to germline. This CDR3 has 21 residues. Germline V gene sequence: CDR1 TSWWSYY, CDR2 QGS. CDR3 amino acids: CALGELSPYWGIRVGADKLIF. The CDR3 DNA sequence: TGTGCTCTCGGGGAACTGAGTCCTTACTGGGGGATACGGGTTGGGGCCGATAAACTCATCTTT.

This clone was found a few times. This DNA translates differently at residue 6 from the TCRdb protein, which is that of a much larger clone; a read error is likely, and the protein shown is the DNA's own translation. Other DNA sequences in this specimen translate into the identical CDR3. CDR3 protein: CALGAVAFLHFTGGPALTAQLFF. As DNA, the CDR3 is TGTGCTCTTGGGGCGGTGGCCTTCCTTCATTTCACTGGGGGTCCCGCTTTGACAGCACAACTCTTCTTT. The V call is TRDV1, the J call TRDJ2, with D maybe TRDD3 (8 bases). CDR3 length: 23 residues. The V and J ends lost 4 bases and 0 bases respectively, with 33 bases between them. Looked up from germline, CDR1 is TSWWSYY and CDR2 is QGS.

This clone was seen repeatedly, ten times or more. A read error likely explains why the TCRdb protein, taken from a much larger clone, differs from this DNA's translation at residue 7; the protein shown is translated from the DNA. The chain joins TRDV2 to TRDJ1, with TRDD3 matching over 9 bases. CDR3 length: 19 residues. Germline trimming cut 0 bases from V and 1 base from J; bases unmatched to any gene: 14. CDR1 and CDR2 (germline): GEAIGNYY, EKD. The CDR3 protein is CACDTFLALGDPFTDKLIF. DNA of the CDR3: TGTGCCTGTGACACCTTCCTGGCTCTGGGGGATCCTTTCACCGATAAACTCATCTTT.

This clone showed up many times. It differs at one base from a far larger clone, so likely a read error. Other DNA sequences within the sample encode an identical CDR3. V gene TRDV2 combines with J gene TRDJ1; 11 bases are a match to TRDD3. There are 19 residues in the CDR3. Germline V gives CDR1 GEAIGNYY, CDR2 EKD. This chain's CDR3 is CACDTVSGGYSGYTDKLIF. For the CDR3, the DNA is TGTGCTTGTGACACCGTTTCTGGGGGATACTCCGGGTACACCGATAAACTCATCTTT.

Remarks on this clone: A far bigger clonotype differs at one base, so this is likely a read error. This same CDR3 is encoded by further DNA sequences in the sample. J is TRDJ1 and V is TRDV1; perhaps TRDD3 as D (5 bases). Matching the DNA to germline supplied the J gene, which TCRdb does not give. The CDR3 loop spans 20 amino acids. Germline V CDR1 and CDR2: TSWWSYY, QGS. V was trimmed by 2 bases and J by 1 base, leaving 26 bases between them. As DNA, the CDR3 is TGTGCTCTTGGGGAAAACAGTTGGCCATCCTCGGGGGTCCTCACCGATAAACTCATCTTT. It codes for CALGENSWPSSGVLTDKLIF.

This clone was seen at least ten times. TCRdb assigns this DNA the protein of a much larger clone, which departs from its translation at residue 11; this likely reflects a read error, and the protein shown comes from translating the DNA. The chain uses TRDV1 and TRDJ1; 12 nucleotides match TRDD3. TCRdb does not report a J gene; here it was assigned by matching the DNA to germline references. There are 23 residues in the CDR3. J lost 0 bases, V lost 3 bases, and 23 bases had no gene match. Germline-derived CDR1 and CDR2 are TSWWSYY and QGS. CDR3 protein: CALGDPTPSRAGGYAGYTDKLIF. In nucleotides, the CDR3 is TGTGCTCTTGGGGACCCGACCCCATCCCGTGCTGGGGGATACGCGGGGTACACCGATAAACTCATCTTT.

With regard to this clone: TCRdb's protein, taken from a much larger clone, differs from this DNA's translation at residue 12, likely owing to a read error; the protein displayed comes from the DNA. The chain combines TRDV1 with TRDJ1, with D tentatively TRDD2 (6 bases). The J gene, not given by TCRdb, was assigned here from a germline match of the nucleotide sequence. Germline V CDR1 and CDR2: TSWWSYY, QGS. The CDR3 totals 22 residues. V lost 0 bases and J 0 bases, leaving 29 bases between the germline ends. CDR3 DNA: TGTGCTCTTGGGGAACTGGGTCCTACGGTTCCAGGACTCTCCCGGGACACCGATAAACTCATCTTT. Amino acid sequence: CALGELGPTVPGLSRDTDKLIF.

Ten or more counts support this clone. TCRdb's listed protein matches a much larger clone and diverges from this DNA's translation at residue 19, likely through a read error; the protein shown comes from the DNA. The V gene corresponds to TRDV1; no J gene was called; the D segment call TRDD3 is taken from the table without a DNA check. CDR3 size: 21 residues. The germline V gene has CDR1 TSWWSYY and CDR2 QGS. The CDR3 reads CALGEKVPYFLLGPSGDKPIF. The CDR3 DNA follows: TGTGCTCTTGGGGAAAAAGTCCCCTACTTCCTTCTTGGACCCTCGGGGGATAAACCCATCTTT.

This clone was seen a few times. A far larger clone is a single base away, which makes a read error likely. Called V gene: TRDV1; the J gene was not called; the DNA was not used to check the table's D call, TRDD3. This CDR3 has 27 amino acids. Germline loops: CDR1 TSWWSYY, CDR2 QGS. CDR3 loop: CALGEPCRGFLRALLGDKTPYTDKLIF. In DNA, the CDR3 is TGTGCTCTTGGGGAACCCTGTCGTGGCTTCCTACGGGCCTTACTGGGGGATAAAACCCCGTACACCGATAAACTCATCTTC.

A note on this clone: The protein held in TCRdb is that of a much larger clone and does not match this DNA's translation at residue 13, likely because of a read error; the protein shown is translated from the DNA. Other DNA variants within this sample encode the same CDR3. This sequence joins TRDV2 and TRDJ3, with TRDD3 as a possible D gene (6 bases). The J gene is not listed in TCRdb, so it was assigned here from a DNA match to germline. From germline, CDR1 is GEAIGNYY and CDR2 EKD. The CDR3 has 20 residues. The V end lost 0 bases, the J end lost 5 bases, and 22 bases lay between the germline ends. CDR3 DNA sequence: TGTGCCTGTGACACCGTGGGGGGGGCCCAATCGACCCGGGACACCCGACAGATGTTTTTC. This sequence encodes CACDTVGGAQSTRDTRQMFF.

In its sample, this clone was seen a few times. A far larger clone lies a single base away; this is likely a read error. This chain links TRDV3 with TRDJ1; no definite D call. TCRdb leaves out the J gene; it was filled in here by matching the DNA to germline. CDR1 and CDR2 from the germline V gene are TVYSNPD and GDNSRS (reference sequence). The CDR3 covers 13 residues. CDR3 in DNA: TGCGCCTTTCATTCGGAATACACCGATAAACTCATCTTT. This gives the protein CAFHSEYTDKLIF.

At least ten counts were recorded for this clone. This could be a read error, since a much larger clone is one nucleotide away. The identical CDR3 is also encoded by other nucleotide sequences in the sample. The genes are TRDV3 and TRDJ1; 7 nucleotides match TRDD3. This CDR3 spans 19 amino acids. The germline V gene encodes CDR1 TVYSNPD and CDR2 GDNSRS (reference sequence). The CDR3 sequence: CAFKFPYAWGLRSSDKLIF. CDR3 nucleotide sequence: TGTGCCTTTAAATTCCCCTACGCCTGGGGGCTCCGCTCCTCCGATAAGCTCATCTTT.

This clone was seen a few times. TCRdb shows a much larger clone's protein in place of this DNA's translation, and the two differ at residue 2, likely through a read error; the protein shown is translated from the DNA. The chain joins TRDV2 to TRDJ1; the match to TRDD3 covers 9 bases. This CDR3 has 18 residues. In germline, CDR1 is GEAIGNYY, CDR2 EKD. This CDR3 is CSCDTGSLLGEHPDKLIF. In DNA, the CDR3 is TGTTCCTGTGACACCGGTTCCTTACTGGGGGAGCACCCCGATAAACTCATCTTT.

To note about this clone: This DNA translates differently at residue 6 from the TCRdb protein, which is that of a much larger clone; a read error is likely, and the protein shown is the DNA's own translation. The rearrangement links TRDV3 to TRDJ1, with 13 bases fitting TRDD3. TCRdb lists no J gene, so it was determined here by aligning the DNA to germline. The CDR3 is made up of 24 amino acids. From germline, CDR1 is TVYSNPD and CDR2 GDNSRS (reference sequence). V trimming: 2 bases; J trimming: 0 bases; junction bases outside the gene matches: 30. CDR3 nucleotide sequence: TGTGCCTTTGTCATCGTTCCGAAACTATCTACTGGGGGATACGGGCCTCTCTACACCGATAAACTCATCTTT. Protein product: CAFVIVPKLSTGGYGPLYTDKLIF.

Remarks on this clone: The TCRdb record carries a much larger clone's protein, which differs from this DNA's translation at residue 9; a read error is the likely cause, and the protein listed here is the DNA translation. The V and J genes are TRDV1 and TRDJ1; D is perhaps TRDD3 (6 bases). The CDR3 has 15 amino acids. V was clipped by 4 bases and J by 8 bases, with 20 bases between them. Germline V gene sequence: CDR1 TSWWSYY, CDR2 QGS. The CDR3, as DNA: TGTGCTCTTGGGGTCCTCCGGATACCCTCTCCCAAACTCATCTTT. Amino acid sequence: CALGVLRIPSPKLIF.

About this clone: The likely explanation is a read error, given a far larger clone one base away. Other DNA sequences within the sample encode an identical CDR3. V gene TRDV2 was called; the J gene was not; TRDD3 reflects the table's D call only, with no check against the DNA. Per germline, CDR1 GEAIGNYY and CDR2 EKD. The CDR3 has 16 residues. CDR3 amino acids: CACDTELGEHTDKLIF. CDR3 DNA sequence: TGTGCCTGTGACACCGAGCTGGGGGAGCACACCGATAAGCTCATCTTT.

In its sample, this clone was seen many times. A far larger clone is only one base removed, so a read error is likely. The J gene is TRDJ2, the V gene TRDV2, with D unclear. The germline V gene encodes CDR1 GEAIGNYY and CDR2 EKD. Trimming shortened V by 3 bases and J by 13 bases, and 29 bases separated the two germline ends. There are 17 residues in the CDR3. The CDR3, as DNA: TGTGCCTGTGACTCCATAAACCACCATACCGCTTTTAGATCACTCTTCTTT. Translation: CACDSINHHTAFRSLFF.

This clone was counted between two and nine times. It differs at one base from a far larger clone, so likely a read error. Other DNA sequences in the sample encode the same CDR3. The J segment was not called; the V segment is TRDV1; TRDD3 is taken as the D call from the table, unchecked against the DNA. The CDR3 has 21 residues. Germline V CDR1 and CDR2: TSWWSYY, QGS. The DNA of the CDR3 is TGTGCTCTTGGGGACCTCCTTCCGATCCGAACTGGGGGATACGTTACCGATAAACTCATCTTC. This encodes CALGDLLPIRTGGYVTDKLIF.

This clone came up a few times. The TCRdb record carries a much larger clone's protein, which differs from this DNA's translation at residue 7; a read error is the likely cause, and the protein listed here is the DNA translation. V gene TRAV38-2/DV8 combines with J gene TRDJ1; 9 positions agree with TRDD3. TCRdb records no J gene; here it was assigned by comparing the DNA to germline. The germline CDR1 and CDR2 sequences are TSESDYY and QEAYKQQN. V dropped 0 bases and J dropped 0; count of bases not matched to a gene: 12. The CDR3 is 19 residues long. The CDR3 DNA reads TGTGCTTATAGGAGCGGGCCGGGGGATACCTTTTCGTACACCGATAAACTCATCTTT. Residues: CAYRSGPGDTFSYTDKLIF.

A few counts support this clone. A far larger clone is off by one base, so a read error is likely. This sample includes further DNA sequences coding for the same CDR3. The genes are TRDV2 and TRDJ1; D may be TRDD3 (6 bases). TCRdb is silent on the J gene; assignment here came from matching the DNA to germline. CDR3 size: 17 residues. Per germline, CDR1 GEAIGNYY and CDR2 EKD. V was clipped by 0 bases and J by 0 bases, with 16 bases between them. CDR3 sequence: CACDTPWGIQDTDKLIF. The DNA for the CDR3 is TGTGCCTGTGACACCCCCTGGGGAATACAGGACACCGATAAACTCATCTTT.

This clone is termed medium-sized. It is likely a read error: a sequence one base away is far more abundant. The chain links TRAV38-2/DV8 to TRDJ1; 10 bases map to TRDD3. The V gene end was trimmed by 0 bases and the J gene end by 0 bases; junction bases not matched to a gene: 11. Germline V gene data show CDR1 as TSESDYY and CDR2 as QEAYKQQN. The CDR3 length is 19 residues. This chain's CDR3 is CAYRSASLLGDPYTDKLIF. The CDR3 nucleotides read TGTGCTTATAGGAGCGCGAGCCTACTGGGGGATCCCTACACCGATAAACTCATCTTT.

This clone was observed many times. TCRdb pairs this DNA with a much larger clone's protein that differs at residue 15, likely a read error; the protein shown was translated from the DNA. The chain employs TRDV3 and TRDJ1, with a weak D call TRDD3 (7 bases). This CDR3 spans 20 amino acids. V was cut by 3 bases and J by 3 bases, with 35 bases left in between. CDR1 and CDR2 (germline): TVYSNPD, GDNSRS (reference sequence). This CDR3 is CALLGEEIWGTPIYADKLIF. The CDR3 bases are TGTGCCTTACTGGGCGAGGAAATATGGGGGACCCCTATTTACGCCGATAAACTCATCTTT.

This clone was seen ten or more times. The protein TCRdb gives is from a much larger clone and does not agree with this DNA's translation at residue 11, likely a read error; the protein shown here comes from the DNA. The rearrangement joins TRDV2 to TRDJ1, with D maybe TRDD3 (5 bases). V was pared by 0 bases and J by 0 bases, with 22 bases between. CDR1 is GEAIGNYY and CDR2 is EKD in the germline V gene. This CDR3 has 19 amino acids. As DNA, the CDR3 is TGTGCCTGTGACACCGTCTCGGGGGGGTCCCTGAGCCACACCGATAAACTCATCTTT. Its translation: CACDTVSGGSLSHTDKLIF.

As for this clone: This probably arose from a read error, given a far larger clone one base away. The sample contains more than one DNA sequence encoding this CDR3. In DNA form, the CDR3 reads TGTGCTCTTGGGGATTCTATCCTCGCCCGACTGGGTGCATTCCCCGATAAACTCATCTTT. It encodes CALGDSILARLGAFPDKLIF. The chain is built from TRDV1 and TRDJ1; a weak D match, TRDD3 (6 bases). This CDR3 comprises 20 residues. V lost 3 bases and J lost 3, with 29 bases in between. Germline CDR1 and CDR2: TSWWSYY and QGS.

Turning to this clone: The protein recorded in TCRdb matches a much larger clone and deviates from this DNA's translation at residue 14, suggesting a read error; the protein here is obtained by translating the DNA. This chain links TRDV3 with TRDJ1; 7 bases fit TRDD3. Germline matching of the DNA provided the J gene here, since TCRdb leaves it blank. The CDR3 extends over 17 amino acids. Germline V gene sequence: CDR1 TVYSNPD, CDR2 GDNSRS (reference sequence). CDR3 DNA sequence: TGTGCCTTCCCGTACTGGGGACAACGGCGGTACACCGATGAACTCATCTTT. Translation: CAFPYWGQRRYTDELIF.